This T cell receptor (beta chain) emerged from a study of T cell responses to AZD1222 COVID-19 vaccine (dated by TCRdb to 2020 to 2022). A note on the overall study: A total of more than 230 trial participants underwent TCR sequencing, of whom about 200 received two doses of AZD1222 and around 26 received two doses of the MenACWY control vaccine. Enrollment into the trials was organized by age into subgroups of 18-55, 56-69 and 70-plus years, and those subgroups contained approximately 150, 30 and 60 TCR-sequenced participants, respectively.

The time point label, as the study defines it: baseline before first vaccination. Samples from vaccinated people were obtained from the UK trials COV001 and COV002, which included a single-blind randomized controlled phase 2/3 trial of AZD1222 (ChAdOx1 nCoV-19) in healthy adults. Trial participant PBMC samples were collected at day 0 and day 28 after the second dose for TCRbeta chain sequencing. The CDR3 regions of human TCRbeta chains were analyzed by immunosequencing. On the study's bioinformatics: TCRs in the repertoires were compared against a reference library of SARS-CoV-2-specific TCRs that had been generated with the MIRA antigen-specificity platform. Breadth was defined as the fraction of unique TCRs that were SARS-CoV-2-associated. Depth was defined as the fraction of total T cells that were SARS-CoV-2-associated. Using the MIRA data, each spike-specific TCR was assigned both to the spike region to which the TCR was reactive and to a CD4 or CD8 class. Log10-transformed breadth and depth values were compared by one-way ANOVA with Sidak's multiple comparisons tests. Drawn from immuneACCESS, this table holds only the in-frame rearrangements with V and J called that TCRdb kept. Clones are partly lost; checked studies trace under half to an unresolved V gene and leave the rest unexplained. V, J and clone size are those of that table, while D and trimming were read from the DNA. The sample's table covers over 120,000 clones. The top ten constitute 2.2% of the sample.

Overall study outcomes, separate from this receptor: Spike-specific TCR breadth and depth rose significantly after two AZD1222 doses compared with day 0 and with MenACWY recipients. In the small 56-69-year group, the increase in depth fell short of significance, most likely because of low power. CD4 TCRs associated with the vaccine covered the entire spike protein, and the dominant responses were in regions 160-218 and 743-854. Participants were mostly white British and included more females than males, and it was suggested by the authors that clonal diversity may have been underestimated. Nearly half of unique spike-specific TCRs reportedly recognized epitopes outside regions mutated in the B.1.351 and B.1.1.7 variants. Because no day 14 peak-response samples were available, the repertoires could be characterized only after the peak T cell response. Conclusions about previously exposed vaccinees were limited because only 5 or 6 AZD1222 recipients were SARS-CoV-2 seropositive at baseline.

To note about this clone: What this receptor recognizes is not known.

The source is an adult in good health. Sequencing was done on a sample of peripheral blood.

The nucleotides read TGTGCCAGCAGCTTAGTGGTCAGCCCGATCTTCAATCAGCCCCAGCATTTT. Its product reads: CASSLVVSPIFNQPQHF. The rearranged segments are TRBV7-9 and TRBJ1-5, with no reliable assignment of the D segment. Reading the germline V gene (reference sequence) gives CDR1 SEHNR and CDR2 FQNEAQ. Reading from cysteine to phenylalanine, the CDR3 counts 17 amino acids. Kept here is only the CDR3 DNA, which spans 51 bases and is read in frame from base 1. V was cut back by 1 base and J by 3 bases, leaving a gap of 16 bases between them.